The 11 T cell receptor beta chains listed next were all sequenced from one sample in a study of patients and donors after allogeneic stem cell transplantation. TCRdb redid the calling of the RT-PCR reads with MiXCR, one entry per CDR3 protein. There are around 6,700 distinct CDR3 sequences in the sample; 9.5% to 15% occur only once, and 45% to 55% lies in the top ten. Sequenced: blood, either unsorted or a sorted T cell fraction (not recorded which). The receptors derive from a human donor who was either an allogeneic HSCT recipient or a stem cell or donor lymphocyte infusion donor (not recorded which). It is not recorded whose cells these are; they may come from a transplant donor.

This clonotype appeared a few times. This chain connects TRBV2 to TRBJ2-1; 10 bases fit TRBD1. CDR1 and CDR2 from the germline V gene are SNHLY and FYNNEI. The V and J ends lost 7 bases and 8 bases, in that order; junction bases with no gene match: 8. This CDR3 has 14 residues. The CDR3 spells CASNSGTGVDEQFF. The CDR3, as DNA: TGTGCCAGCAATTCCGGGACAGGGGTCGATGAGCAGTTCTTC.

CDR3 in DNA: TGTGCCAGCAGCCCCCGGGACAGGGGGCGTAACACTGAAGCTTTCTTT. Protein sequence: CASSPRDRGRNTEAFF. The gene calls are TRBV7-9 and TRBJ1-1; TRBD1 aligns across 12 bases. The length of the CDR3 is 16 residues. V lost 5 bases, J lost 2 bases, and 6 bases stayed unmatched. Germline V CDR1 and CDR2: SEHNR, FQNEAQ (reference sequence).

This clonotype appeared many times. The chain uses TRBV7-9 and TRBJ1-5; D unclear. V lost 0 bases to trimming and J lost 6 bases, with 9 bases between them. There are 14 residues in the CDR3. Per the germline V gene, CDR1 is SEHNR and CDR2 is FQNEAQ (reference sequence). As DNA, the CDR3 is TGTGCCAGCAGCTTAGCGTGGGGAGCTCAGCCCCAGCATTTT. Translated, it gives CASSLAWGAQPQHF.

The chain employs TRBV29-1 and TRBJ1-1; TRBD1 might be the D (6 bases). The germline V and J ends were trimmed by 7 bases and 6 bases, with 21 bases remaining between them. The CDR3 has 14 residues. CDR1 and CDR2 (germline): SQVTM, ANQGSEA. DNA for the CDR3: TGCAGCGACTACAGCTTGTCAGGGGATCCTGAAGCTTTCTTT. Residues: CSDYSLSGDPEAFF.

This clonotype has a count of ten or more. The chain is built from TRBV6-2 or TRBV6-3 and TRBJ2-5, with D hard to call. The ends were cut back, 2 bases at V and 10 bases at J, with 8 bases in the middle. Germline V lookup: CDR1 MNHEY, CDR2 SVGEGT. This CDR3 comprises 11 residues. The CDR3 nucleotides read TGTGCCAGCAGTTACGGCGGCCGCCAGTACTTC. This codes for CASSYGGRQYF.

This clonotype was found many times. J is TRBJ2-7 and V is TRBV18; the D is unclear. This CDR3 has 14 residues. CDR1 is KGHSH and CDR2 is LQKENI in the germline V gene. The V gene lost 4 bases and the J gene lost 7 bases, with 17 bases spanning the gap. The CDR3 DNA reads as TGTGCCAGCTCACAGACCGATGCTAGGTGGGAGCAGTACTTC. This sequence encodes CASSQTDARWEQYF.

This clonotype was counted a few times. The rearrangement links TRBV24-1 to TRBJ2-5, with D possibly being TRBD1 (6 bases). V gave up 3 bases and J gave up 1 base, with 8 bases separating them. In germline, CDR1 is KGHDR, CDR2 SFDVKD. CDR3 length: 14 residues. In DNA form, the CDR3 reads TGTGCCACCAGTGATGTGACAGGCCAAGAGACCCAGTACTTC. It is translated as CATSDVTGQETQYF.

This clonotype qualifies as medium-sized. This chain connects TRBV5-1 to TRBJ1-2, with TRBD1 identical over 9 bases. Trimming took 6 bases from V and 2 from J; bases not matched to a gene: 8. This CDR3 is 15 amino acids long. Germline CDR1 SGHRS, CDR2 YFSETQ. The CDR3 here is CASTFGTGTNYGYTF. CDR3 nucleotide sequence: TGCGCCAGCACCTTCGGGACAGGGACCAACTATGGCTACACCTTC.

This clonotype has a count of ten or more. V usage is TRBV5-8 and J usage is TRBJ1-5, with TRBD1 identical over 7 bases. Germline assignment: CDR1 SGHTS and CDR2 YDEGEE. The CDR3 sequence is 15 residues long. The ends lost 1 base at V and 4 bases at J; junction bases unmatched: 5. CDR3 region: CASSLTGTDNQPQHF. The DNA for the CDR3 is TGTGCCAGCAGCTTGACCGGGACAGATAATCAGCCCCAGCATTTT.

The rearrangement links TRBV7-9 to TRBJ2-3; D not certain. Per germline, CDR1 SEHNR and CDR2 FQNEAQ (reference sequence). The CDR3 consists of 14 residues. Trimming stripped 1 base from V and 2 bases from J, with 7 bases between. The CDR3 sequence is CASSLGRITDTQYF. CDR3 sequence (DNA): TGTGCCAGCAGCTTAGGCAGGATCACAGATACGCAGTATTTT.

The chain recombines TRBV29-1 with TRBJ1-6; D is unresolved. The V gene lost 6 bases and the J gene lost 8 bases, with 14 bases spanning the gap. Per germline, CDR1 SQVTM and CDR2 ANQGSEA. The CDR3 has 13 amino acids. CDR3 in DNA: TGCAGCGTCAGCACCGCTCTGGATTCACCCCTCCACTTT. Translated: CSVSTALDSPLHF.